The clone carrying this T cell receptor beta chain was detected only a few times. Antigen specificity is unknown. Germline CDR1 DFQATT, CDR2 SNEGSKA (reference sequence). The CDR3 totals 14 residues. The ends were cut back, 0 bases at V and 4 bases at J, with 13 bases in the middle. The sample comes from a study of vaccination and CD4 T cells after COVID-19. Treatment noted: roughly 11-day PBMC culture with coronavirus spike peptide pools or control peptides (ViraFEST assay). The Oncomine TCR Beta short-read assay was applied to DNA of cultured CD4+ T cells. Genomic DNA was drawn out of CD4+ T cells grown in culture. TCRdb re-analysed the PCR reads in MiXCR, keeping a single row per CDR3 protein. The table includes over 15,000 distinct CDR3 sequences, 54% detected once.

The origin of this receptor is a human donor with COVID-19. The chain couples TRBV20-1 to TRBJ2-7, with D possibly being TRBD2 (6 bases). Sequencing used cultured CD4+ T cells from blood, obtained after SARS-CoV-2 vaccination. This CDR3 reads CSAREGGLLYEQYF. In DNA form, the CDR3 reads TGCAGTGCTAGAGAGGGGGGACTTCTATACGAGCAGTACTTC.